These 8 T cell receptor beta chains came from one sample sequenced in a study of OX40 agonist ivuxolimab in advanced cancers. The protocol was immunoSEQ multiplex PCR, while the TCRdb copy is restricted to in-frame clones and leaves out a portion. The sample consists of just over 50,000 clones, roughly 84% of them appearing once. Sequencing used CD4+ or CD8+ T cells sorted from blood, obtained in a trial of the OX40 agonist ivuxolimab. These receptors all come from an adult with an advanced solid tumor such as melanoma, head and neck, liver or kidney cancer.

The J gene is TRBJ2-5, the V gene TRBV11-1; the match to TRBD1 covers 9 bases. Germline lookup yields CDR1 SGHAT and CDR2 FQDESV (reference sequence). V lost 5 bases and J lost 4; bases outside the gene matches: 5. CDR3 length: 14 residues. DNA for the CDR3: TGTGCCAGCAGCCCGGACAGGGGAGGAGAGACCCAGTACTTC. Residues: CASSPDRGGETQYF.

This sequence joins TRBV2 and TRBJ1-4, with unresolved D. The CDR3 runs 13 residues. The V end lost 4 bases, the J end lost 7 bases, and 10 bases lay between the germline ends. Germline CDR1 reads SNHLY; CDR2 reads FYNNEI. The CDR3 is CASSAEWGEKLFF. In DNA, the CDR3 is TGTGCCAGCAGTGCTGAGTGGGGTGAAAAACTGTTTTTT.

This chain links TRBV7-2 with TRBJ2-2, with 9 bases fitting TRBD2. The CDR3 covers 16 residues. CDR1 is SGHTA and CDR2 is FQGNSA in the germline V gene. V was clipped by 2 bases and J by 4 bases; unmatched bases: 5. CDR3 in amino acids: CASSLKGLAGTGELFF. The CDR3 DNA reads as TGTGCCAGCAGCTTAAAGGGACTAGCCGGCACCGGGGAGCTGTTTTTT.

Concerning this clone itself: Compared with germline, one end of the junction differs, possibly owing to a read error. The CDR3 reads CASSYRRGQGSSEQYF. CDR3 nucleotides: TGTGCCAGCAGTTACCGGCGGGGACAGGGATCCTCCGAGCAGTACTTC. The chain employs TRBV6-5 and TRBJ2-5; TRBD1 matches 9 bases. The DNA end is more similar to TRBJ2-7, so the J call may be wrong. This CDR3 region has 16 residues. Per the germline V gene, CDR1 is MNHEY and CDR2 is SVGAGI.

The V gene is TRBV5-5, the J gene TRBJ1-1, with D perhaps TRBD1 (6 bases). Trimming shortened V by 4 bases and J by 0 bases, and 13 bases separated the two germline ends. The CDR3 is 15 amino acids. Per the germline V gene, CDR1 is SGHKS and CDR2 is YYEKEE (reference sequence). The CDR3 region has the DNA TGTGCCAGCAGCCAAAGGGGGGTCCTGAACACTGAAGCTTTCTTT. It yields the protein CASSQRGVLNTEAFF.

The rearrangement links TRBV29-1 to TRBJ2-1; 9 nucleotides agree with TRBD1. Germline CDR1 SQVTM, CDR2 ANQGSEA. V lost 5 bases, J lost 4 bases, and 6 bases stayed unmatched. CDR3 length: 14 amino acids. The CDR3 DNA sequence: TGCAGCGTTCATCCGGGACAGGGTTACAATGAGCAGTTCTTC. The encoded protein is CSVHPGQGYNEQFF.

This sequence joins TRBV9 and TRBJ1-1; perhaps TRBD1 as D (5 bases). Germline V gene lookup returns CDR1 SGDLS and CDR2 YYNGEE. With 0 bases removed from V and 3 bases from J, the gap between germline ends came to 12 bases. The CDR3 has 15 residues. The CDR3 loop reads CASSVVRGSHTEAFF. The CDR3 DNA follows: TGTGCCAGCAGCGTAGTAAGGGGATCTCACACTGAAGCTTTCTTT.

V usage is TRBV4-3 and J usage is TRBJ1-1; D unresolved. Germline CDR1 is LGHNA and CDR2 is YSLEER. V was trimmed by 0 bases and J by 1 base, leaving 6 bases between them. The CDR3 covers 14 residues. The CDR3 region is CASSQEHRNTEAFF. The CDR3 DNA reads TGCGCCAGCAGCCAAGAGCACCGGAACACTGAAGCTTTCTTT.